This TCR beta chain originates from a study of cytomegalovirus exposure and HLA in healthy donors. The PCR had 60 Vbeta and 13 Jbeta primers. The assay was immunoSEQ multiplex PCR, and TCRdb's table has in-frame clones only and misses some. The sample lists some 65,000 clones; just under 70% were seen once. This CDR3 is 13 amino acids long. V was cut by 8 bases and J by 0 bases, with 9 bases left in between. CDR1 is LNHNV, CDR2 YYDKDF, per germline (reference sequence). Sequencing was carried out using PBMCs. The TCR sequence derives from a woman younger than 45 in good health and CMV-seronegative. The J gene is TRBJ2-3, the V gene TRBV15; D unresolved. Here the CDR3 DNA reads TGTGCCACCCAGATAAGAAGCACAGATACGCAGTATTTT. Encoded protein: CATQIRSTDTQYF.